This record covers a single T cell receptor (beta chain). Its antigen is not identified. TCRdb's table, derived via immunoSEQ multiplex PCR, lists solely in-frame clones and lacks some. This sample yields some 53,000 clones, of which roughly 86% are seen a single time; approximately 2.5% belongs to the top ten. Recipients boosted at about 4 weeks or about 12 weeks are pooled. The entry originates in a study of T cell responses to AZD1222 COVID-19 vaccine. The study's findings and limits: With two AZD1222 doses given, Spike-specific TCR breadth and depth both rose.

CDR1 is LGHDT, CDR2 YNNKEL, per germline (reference sequence). V gave up 6 bases and J gave up 5 bases, with 16 bases separating them. The CDR3 covers 14 residues. The rearrangement uses TRBV3-1 (or the pseudogene TRBV3-2) and TRBJ1-2; no clear D gene. The receptor comes from an adult who received the AZD1222 COVID-19 vaccine. This specimen was peripheral blood, taken 28 days after the second AZD1222 dose. The CDR3 DNA follows: TGTGCCAGCAGTCCCCGCGGGAGAGGTTATGGCTACACCTTC. Amino acids: CASSPRGRGYGYTF.